These 4 T cell receptor beta chains originate from one sample sequenced in a study of T cell responses to AZD1222 COVID-19 vaccine. Data came from immunoSEQ multiplex PCR; TCRdb stores just in-frame clones and leaves some out. This table has about 94,000 clones, approximately 88% appearing once. The input for sequencing was peripheral blood, taken 28 days after the second AZD1222 dose. The receptors were gathered from an adult who received the AZD1222 COVID-19 vaccine.

The chain uses TRBV3-1 (or the pseudogene TRBV3-2) and TRBJ1-2; D not resolved. The CDR3 length is 13 residues. Germline V gene sequence: CDR1 LGHDT, CDR2 YNNKEL (reference sequence). CDR3 amino acids: CVQSCTWNYGYTF. In nucleotides, the CDR3 is TGTGTCCAGAGTTGCACTTGGAACTATGGCTACACCTTC.

The rearrangement joins TRBV18 to TRBJ2-1; 7 nucleotides align to TRBD2. Germline lookup yields CDR1 KGHSH and CDR2 LQKENI. The CDR3 consists of 13 residues. The V and J ends lost 3 bases and 7 bases, in that order; junction bases with no gene match: 3. The CDR3 here is CASSPQGLNEQFF. In DNA, the CDR3 is TGTGCCAGCTCACCCCAGGGACTAAATGAGCAGTTCTTC.

The chain links TRBV4-1 to TRBJ1-4, with D unresolved. Per the germline V gene, CDR1 is MGHRA and CDR2 is YSYEKL. The CDR3 loop spans 12 amino acids. Trimming removed 3 bases from V and 4 bases from J, with 3 bases in between. CDR3 protein: CASSQNNEKLFF. DNA of the CDR3: TGCGCCAGCAGCCAGAATAATGAAAAACTGTTTTTT.

This clone was detected once. CDR3: CASSFRSANYGYTF. The CDR3 DNA reads TGTGCCAGCAGTTTCCGCAGTGCTAACTATGGCTACACCTTC. This sequence joins TRBV27 and TRBJ1-2, with no clear D. The ends were cut back, 3 bases at V and 0 bases at J, with 8 bases in the middle. CDR1 and CDR2 from the germline V gene are MNHEY and SMNVEV (reference sequence). The CDR3 is 14 residues long.